The T cell receptor beta chain under discussion was sequenced for a study of tumor-infiltrating lymphocytes in primary liver carcinoma. With respect to this clonotype: Sequence at one end of the junction differs from germline and may be a read error.

The source material, 20-30 mg of unsorted bulk tissue, was used to co-extract RNA and DNA. From 500 ng total RNA, TCR beta cDNA was generated with a primer in the constant region. Each TCR beta library was derived from three nested multiplex PCR rounds that employed slightly modified ARM-PCR. Running roughly 10 cycles apiece, the first two PCR rounds relied on TRBV1-TRBV30 forward primers together with a C-beta reverse primer. In TCRdb, the multiplex PCR reads were re-called with MiXCR into one record per CDR3 protein. The profile shows approximately 190,000 distinct CDR3 sequences, around 85% of them singletons. CDR1 is WSHSY and CDR2 is SAAADI in the germline V gene. CDR3 length equals 16 residues.

This receptor was obtained from a middle-aged man with primary liver carcinoma and hepatitis B virus infection. Sequencing used tumor tissue from primary liver carcinoma. The rearrangement joins TRBV10-2 to TRBJ2-3, with TRBD2 as a possible D gene (5 bases). The CDR3 reads CASNVGLPRNTDTQYF. As DNA, the CDR3 is TGCGCAAGCAATGTTGGACTCCCGAGAAACACAGATACGCAGTATTTT.